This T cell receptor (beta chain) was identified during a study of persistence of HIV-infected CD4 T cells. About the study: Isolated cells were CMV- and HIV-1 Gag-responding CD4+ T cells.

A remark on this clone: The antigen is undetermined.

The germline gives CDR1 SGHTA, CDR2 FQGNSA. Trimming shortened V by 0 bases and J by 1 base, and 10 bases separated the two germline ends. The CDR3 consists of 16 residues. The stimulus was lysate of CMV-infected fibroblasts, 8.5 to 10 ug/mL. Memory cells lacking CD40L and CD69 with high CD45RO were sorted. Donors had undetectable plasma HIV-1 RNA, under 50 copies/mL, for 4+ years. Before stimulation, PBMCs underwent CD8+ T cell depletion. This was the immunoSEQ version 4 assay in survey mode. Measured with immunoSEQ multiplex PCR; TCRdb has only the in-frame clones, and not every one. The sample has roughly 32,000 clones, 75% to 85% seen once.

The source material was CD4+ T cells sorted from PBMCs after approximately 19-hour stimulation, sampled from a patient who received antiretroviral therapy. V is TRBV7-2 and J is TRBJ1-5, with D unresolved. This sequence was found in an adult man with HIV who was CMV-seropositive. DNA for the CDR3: TGTGCCAGCAGCTTAGCGGGAGGGTCCAGCAATCAGCCCCAGCATTTT. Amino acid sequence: CASSLAGGSSNQPQHF.